This T cell receptor beta chain derives from a study of blood T cell repertoires in COVID-19. Study background: The origin of the acute and convalescent COVID-19 samples was the United States, Italy and Spain. The analysed material was cDNA or gDNA that came from T cells, B-cell-depleted T cells, or PBMCs.

Germline loops: CDR1 SGHRS, CDR2 YFSETQ. This CDR3 has 14 residues. V lost 3 bases, J lost 8 bases, and 6 bases stayed unmatched. How the authors handled the data: Amplification of reference gene primers provided the estimated nucleated cell counts. Sequencing was performed with immunoSEQ multiplex PCR; in TCRdb, only in-frame clones are kept and a portion is missing. That table gives V, J and clone size, and the DNA gave D and trimming. The sample lists around 80,000 clones, around 90% occurring once. Sequenced input: peripheral blood. The clonotype comes from a man at least 80 years old with active or convalescent COVID-19. The V call is TRBV5-1, the J call TRBJ2-1; 9 nucleotides line up with TRBD1. This CDR3 reads CASSSGQGIHEQFF. The CDR3 DNA is TGCGCCAGCAGCTCGGGACAGGGTATCCATGAGCAGTTCTTC.